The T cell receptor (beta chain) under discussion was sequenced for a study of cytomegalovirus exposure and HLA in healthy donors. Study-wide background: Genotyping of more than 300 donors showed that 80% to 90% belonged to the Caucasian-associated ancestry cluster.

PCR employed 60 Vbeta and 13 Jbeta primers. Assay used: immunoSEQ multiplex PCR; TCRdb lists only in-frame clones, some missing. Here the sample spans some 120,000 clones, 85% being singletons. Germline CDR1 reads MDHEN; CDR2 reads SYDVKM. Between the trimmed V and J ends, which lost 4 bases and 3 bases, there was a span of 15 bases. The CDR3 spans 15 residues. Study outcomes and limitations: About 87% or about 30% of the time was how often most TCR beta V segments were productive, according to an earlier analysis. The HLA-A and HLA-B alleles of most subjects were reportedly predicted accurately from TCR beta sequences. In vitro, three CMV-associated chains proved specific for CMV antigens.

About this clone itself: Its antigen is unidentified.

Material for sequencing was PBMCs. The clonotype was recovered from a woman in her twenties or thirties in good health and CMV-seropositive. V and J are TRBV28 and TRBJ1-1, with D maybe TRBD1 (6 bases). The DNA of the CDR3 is TGTGCCAGCAGTTCACACCGGGACAAGGACACTGAAGCTTTCTTT. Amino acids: CASSSHRDKDTEAFF.